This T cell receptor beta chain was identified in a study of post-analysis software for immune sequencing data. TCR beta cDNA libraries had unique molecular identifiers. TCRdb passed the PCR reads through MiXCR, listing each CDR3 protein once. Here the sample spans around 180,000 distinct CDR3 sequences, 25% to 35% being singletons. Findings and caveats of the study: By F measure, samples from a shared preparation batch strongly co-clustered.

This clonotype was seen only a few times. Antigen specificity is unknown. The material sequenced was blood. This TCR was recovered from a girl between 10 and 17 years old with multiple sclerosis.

CDR3 DNA sequence: TGTGCCAGCAGCTTATGGACTAGCGGGAGGAGCTACGAGCAGTACTTC. Amino acids: CASSLWTSGRSYEQYF. This chain uses TRBV5-6 with TRBJ2-7, with 14 bases aligning to TRBD2. This CDR3 spans 16 amino acids. The germline V gene has CDR1 SGHDT and CDR2 YYEEEE. Trimming removed 2 bases from V and 3 bases from J; junction bases left unmatched: 4.